This T cell receptor beta chain was found in a study of blood T cell repertoires in COVID-19. About the research overall: COVID-19 samples, acute and convalescent, were from the United States, Italy and Spain. PBMCs, B-cell-depleted T cells, or T cells were the source of the cDNA or gDNA that made up the material.

The CDR3 covers 16 residues. CDR1 SGHVS and CDR2 FNYEAQ come from the germline V gene. V lost 4 bases to trimming and J lost 8 bases; unmatched junction nucleotides: 8. Some clones are missing from TCRdb's copy, which holds only in-frame ones; the method was immunoSEQ multiplex PCR. This table has tens of thousands of clones, approximately 89% appearing once. Material: peripheral blood. The chain joins TRBV7-6 to TRBJ2-1, with 13 bases identical to TRBD2. This sequence originates from an elderly woman with acute or convalescent COVID-19. CDR3 DNA: TGTGCCAGCAGCTATCTACTAGCGGGGGGGTTCGATGAGCAGTTCTTC. Protein: CASSYLLAGGFDEQFF.